The 22 T cell receptor beta chains below were found in one sample sequenced in a study of blood T cell repertoires in COVID-19. The method was immunoSEQ multiplex PCR; TCRdb's version includes in-frame clones alone and lacks a portion of them. The sample consists of 75,000 to 100,000 clones, roughly 89% of them appearing once. The sample consisted of peripheral blood. Every receptor here comes from a human donor in a cohort sampled during active COVID-19.

The chain recombines TRBV5-1 with TRBJ2-1; 7 nucleotides align to TRBD2. CDR1 and CDR2 (germline): SGHRS, YFSETQ. J gave up 6 bases and V 0 bases, and 0 bases lay outside the gene matches. The CDR3 loop spans 13 amino acids. The CDR3 loop is CASSLAGGNEQFF. In DNA, the CDR3 is TGCGCCAGCAGCTTGGCGGGGGGCAATGAGCAGTTCTTC.

The V and J genes are TRBV9 and TRBJ2-5; 11 bases map to TRBD2. After removal of 3 bases from V and 2 bases from J, the junction contained 3 bases not matched to a gene. In germline, CDR1 is SGDLS, CDR2 YYNGEE. The CDR3 is made up of 15 amino acids. The CDR3 here is CASSGLAGPQETQYF. The CDR3 DNA reads as TGTGCCAGCAGCGGACTAGCGGGACCTCAAGAGACCCAGTACTTC.

This chain connects TRBV27 to TRBJ1-6, with D perhaps TRBD1 (6 bases). The CDR3 length is 15 residues. Germline V gene data show CDR1 as MNHEY and CDR2 as SMNVEV (reference sequence). V gave up 4 bases and J gave up 4 bases, with 11 bases separating them. The CDR3 loop is CASSYRDTYNSPLHF. The CDR3 DNA reads as TGTGCCAGCAGTTACCGGGACACTTATAATTCACCCCTCCACTTT.

This clone was detected once. The chain employs TRBV6-5 and TRBJ2-1, with 8 bases lining up with TRBD2. Germline-derived CDR1 and CDR2 are MNHEY and SVGAGI. This CDR3 region has 15 residues. V trimming: 7 bases; J trimming: 10 bases; junction bases outside the gene matches: 15. CDR3 in amino acids: CASTTARLAGREQFF. The CDR3 bases are TGTGCCAGCACCACCGCGAGGCTAGCGGGCAGAGAGCAGTTCTTC.

This clone was observed a single time. The chain has TRBV24-1 and TRBJ2-2; TRBD2 is a possible D gene (6 bases). Germline-derived CDR1 and CDR2 are KGHDR and SFDVKD. V dropped 3 bases and J dropped 5 bases, with 12 bases sitting between them. This CDR3 spans 15 amino acids. The CDR3 spells CATSDQAGRTGELFF. The CDR3, as DNA: TGTGCCACCAGTGATCAGGCAGGGAGGACCGGGGAGCTGTTTTTT.

This chain links TRBV30 with TRBJ2-2; 8 bases fit TRBD1. This CDR3 contains 14 residues. J lost 2 bases, V lost 7 bases, and 6 bases had no gene match. Germline CDR1 is GTSNPN and CDR2 is SVGIG (reference sequence). The CDR3 spells CASRTGTNTGELFF. CDR3 nucleotide sequence: TGTGCCTCGAGGACAGGGACAAACACCGGGGAGCTGTTTTTT. Drawing the rest from reference TRBV30 and TRBJ2-2, the complete variable domain is SQTIHQWPATLVQPVGSPLSLECTVEGTSNPNLYWYRQAAGRGLQLLFYSVGIGQISSEVPQNLSASRPQDRQFILSSKKLLLSDSGFYLCASRTGTNTGELFFGEGSRLTVL.

The chain couples TRBV9 to TRBJ1-6; D perhaps matches TRBD1 (5 bases). The germline V gene encodes CDR1 SGDLS and CDR2 YYNGEE. This CDR3 region has 14 residues. Trimming cost V 2 bases and J 7 bases, with 10 bases left between them. In nucleotides, the CDR3 is TGTGCCAGCAGCGTCGGCAGGGCCAATTCACCCCTCCACTTT. It encodes CASSVGRANSPLHF. Complete variable domain (other parts from reference TRBV9 and TRBJ1-6): DSGVTQTPKHLITATGQRVTLRCSPRSGDLSVYWYQQSLDQGLQFLIQYYNGEERAKGNILERFSAQQFPDLHSELNLSSLELGDSALYFCASSVGRANSPLHFGNGTRLTVT.

This chain connects TRBV10-3 to TRBJ2-7; D remains ambiguous. The CDR3 spans 13 residues. CDR1 ENHRY and CDR2 SYGVKD come from the germline V gene. Trimming stripped 1 base from V and 5 bases from J, with 9 bases between. The CDR3 DNA is TGTGCCATCAGTGAGTTTACGAGAAACGAGCAGTACTTC. Protein sequence: CAISEFTRNEQYF.

This clone was recorded only once. The rearrangement uses TRBV6-5 and TRBJ1-1; possibly TRBD1 for D (5 bases). Germline V gene data show CDR1 as MNHEY and CDR2 as SVGAGI. The CDR3 has 16 residues. V shed 0 bases and J shed 2 bases, with 13 bases lying between them. The CDR3, as DNA: TGTGCCAGCAGTTACTCGGAGGGGTTGAGAAACACTGAAGCTTTCTTT. This gives the protein CASSYSEGLRNTEAFF.

This sequence joins TRBV13 and TRBJ2-2, with D possibly TRBD2 on 5 matching bases. The V gene lost 2 bases and the J gene lost 3 bases, with 7 bases spanning the gap. This CDR3 spans 14 amino acids. Germline V gives CDR1 PRHDT, CDR2 FYEKMQ (reference sequence). CDR3 loop: CASSLPSHTGELFF. In nucleotides, the CDR3 is TGTGCCAGCAGCTTACCTAGCCACACCGGGGAGCTGTTTTTT. Complete variable domain (other parts from reference TRBV13 and TRBJ2-2): AAGVIQSPRHLIKEKRETATLKCYPIPRHDTVYWYQQGPGQDPQFLISFYEKMQSDKGSIPDRFSAQQFSDYHSELNMSSLELGDSALYFCASSLPSHTGELFFGEGSRLTVL.

The chain recombines TRBV28 with TRBJ2-1; the match to TRBD2 covers 10 bases. The V segment lost 6 bases and the J segment 5 bases; nucleotides outside the gene matches: 13. Per germline, CDR1 MDHEN and CDR2 SYDVKM. CDR3 length equals 17 residues. The CDR3: CASSQVPGTSVNNEQFF. CDR3 nucleotides: TGTGCCAGCAGCCAAGTTCCGGGGACTAGCGTGAACAATGAGCAGTTCTTC.

The chain has TRBV18 and TRBJ2-3, with D perhaps TRBD1 (5 bases). The V and J ends lost 3 bases and 5 bases respectively, with 6 bases between them. CDR1 is KGHSH, CDR2 LQKENI, per germline. The CDR3 length is 12 residues. This CDR3 is CASSPQGDTQYF. The CDR3 DNA follows: TGTGCCAGCTCACCCCAGGGAGATACGCAGTATTTT. Full variable domain (rest looked up from reference TRBV18 and TRBJ2-3): NAGVMQNPRHLVRRRGQEARLRCSPMKGHSHVYWYRQLPEEGLKFMVYLQKENIIDESGMPKERFSAEFPKEGPSILRIQQVVRGDSAAYFCASSPQGDTQYFGPGTRLTVL.

The chain joins TRBV5-1 to TRBJ1-2; D ambiguous. V was cut by 2 bases and J by 2 bases, with 7 bases left in between. Germline CDR1 and CDR2: SGHRS and YFSETQ. This CDR3 contains 13 residues. CDR3 in amino acids: CASSLGGNYGYTF. CDR3 in DNA: TGCGCCAGCAGCTTAGGAGGGAACTATGGCTACACCTTC.

The V call is TRBV19, the J call TRBJ2-1; TRBD2 matches 8 bases. V lost 7 bases to trimming and J lost 4 bases; unmatched junction nucleotides: 12. The germline gives CDR1 LNHDA, CDR2 SQIVND (reference sequence). The CDR3 runs to 16 residues. In nucleotides, the CDR3 is TGTGCCAGTACCTCGGGAGGGTGGGGAGCTTACAATGAGCAGTTCTTC. This gives the protein CASTSGGWGAYNEQFF.

The chain is built from TRBV5-1 and TRBJ1-1; D remains ambiguous. There are 14 residues in the CDR3. The V end lost 0 bases, the J end lost 1 base, and 7 bases lay between the germline ends. The germline V gene encodes CDR1 SGHRS and CDR2 YFSETQ. Here the CDR3 DNA reads TGCGCCAGCAGCTTGGGGGCAGGGAACACTGAAGCTTTCTTT. This sequence encodes CASSLGAGNTEAFF.

The gene calls are TRBV28 and TRBJ2-2; a possible D gene is TRBD2 (5 bases). CDR1 MDHEN and CDR2 SYDVKM come from the germline V gene. There are 15 residues in the CDR3. Trimming pared 5 bases from V and 9 bases from J, leaving 19 bases between. For the CDR3, the DNA is TGTGCCAGCAGTCCTACTAGGGCCCAGCGTCGGGAGCTGTTTTTT. Its protein is CASSPTRAQRRELFF.

The chain recombines TRBV5-1 with TRBJ1-2; maybe TRBD1 (5 bases). This CDR3 has 14 residues. The germline V gene has CDR1 SGHRS and CDR2 YFSETQ. Between the trimmed V and J ends, which lost 5 bases and 1 base, there was a span of 12 bases. This chain's CDR3 is CASSQDSLNYGYTF. The DNA for the CDR3 is TGCGCCAGCAGTCAAGACAGCCTTAACTATGGCTACACCTTC. The full variable domain, in which reference TRBV5-1 and TRBJ1-2 provide the parts outside the CDR3, is KAGVTQTPRYLIKTRGQQVTLSCSPISGHRSVSWYQQTPGQGLQFLFEYFSETQRNKGNFPGRFSGRQFSNSRSEMNVSTLELGDSALYLCASSQDSLNYGYTFGSGTRLTVV.

The chain has TRBV7-6 and TRBJ2-1, with 8 bases identical to TRBD2. The CDR3 runs to 14 residues. Germline lookup yields CDR1 SGHVS and CDR2 FNYEAQ. Trimming removed 5 bases from V and 5 bases from J; junction bases left unmatched: 5. In DNA, the CDR3 is TGTGCCAGCAGCCTAGGACTAGCCCACAATGAGCAGTTCTTC. It translates to CASSLGLAHNEQFF.

V gene TRBV11-2 combines with J gene TRBJ2-1, with 10 bases identical to TRBD1. V lost 6 bases, J lost 5 bases, and 4 bases stayed unmatched. Germline CDR1 is SGHAT and CDR2 is FQNNGV. The CDR3 contains 14 residues. CDR3 bases: TGTGCCAGCAGTTCCGGGACAGGGGACAATGAGCAGTTCTTC. Residues: CASSSGTGDNEQFF.

The J gene is TRBJ2-3, the V gene TRBV4-2, with TRBD1 matching over 8 bases. Germline V gene sequence: CDR1 LGHNA, CDR2 YNFKEQ. The CDR3 is 16 amino acids. J gave up 1 base and V 4 bases, and 7 bases lay outside the gene matches. CDR3 nucleotide sequence: TGTGCCAGCAGCCTGACCGACAGGGGCGGCACAGATACGCAGTATTTT. It codes for CASSLTDRGGTDTQYF.

The rearrangement uses TRBV7-9 and TRBJ1-2; possible D gene TRBD1, 6 bases. Germline values: CDR1 SEHNR, CDR2 FQNEAQ (reference sequence). V dropped 1 base and J dropped 2 bases, with 8 bases sitting between them. CDR3 length: 14 residues. The CDR3: CASSLEGGNYGYTF. The CDR3 nucleotides are TGTGCCAGCAGCTTAGAGGGGGGGAACTATGGCTACACCTTC.

The V gene is TRBV3-1 (or the pseudogene TRBV3-2), the J gene TRBJ2-4; 7 bases agree with TRBD1. The germline V gene encodes CDR1 LGHDT and CDR2 YNNKEL (reference sequence). This CDR3 region has 16 residues. V shed 5 bases and J 6 bases; nucleotides not matched to a gene: 13. The CDR3 DNA follows: TGTGCCAGCAGCGTTTACCTTACAGGGGAGCGAAACATTCAGTACTTC. Encoded protein: CASSVYLTGERNIQYF.